These T cell receptor beta chains were read from a single sample in a study of T-cell memory formation after mild COVID-19. TCRdb recomputed calls from the 5' RACE reads with MiXCR, one row per CDR3 protein. The repertoire includes 55,000 to 65,000 distinct CDR3 sequences, more than 9% of them detected once, and more than 0.95% sits in the top ten. The sequenced sample consisted of PBMCs or a T cell subset sorted from them (not recorded which). The receptor set was obtained from a young man who had mild COVID-19 (a few samples of this study predate the infection). Cell type and time point are not known. CDR3s include the opening cysteine and the closing phenylalanine or tryptophan. The order of the fields is D gene, V gene, clone size, J gene, CDR3 DNA, CDR3 protein. D genes are given only for firm matches. The size of a clone is reported for some rows only, either as once, few or many, or as a class for expanded clones.

D: TRBD1
V: TRBV7-2
size: -
J: TRBJ2-7
DNA: TGTGCCAGCAGCTACGGACAGGGCGGTTCCTACGAGCAGTACTTC
CDR3: CASSYGQGGSYEQYF

D: -
V: TRBV5-1
size: few
J: TRBJ2-6
DNA: TGCGCCAGCAGCTTGTCCTCAACGGTCGCTGGGGCCAACGTCCTGACTTTC
CDR3: CASSLSSTVAGANVLTF

D: -
V: TRBV2
size: few
J: TRBJ2-6
DNA: TGTGCCAGCAGGGCCGACAGTCTCTGGGCCAACGTCCTGACTTTC
CDR3: CASRADSLWANVLTF

D: -
V: TRBV28
size: few
J: TRBJ2-3
DNA: TGTGCCAGCAGTTTTGGTGCAGGAAACACAGATACGCAGTATTTT
CDR3: CASSFGAGNTDTQYF

D: TRBD2
V: TRBV7-2
size: -
J: TRBJ2-1
DNA: TGTGCCAGCAGCTTCACGGGGGGTGGGATTGAGCAGTTCTTC
CDR3: CASSFTGGGIEQFF

D: TRBD1
V: TRBV5-1
size: -
J: TRBJ2-5
DNA: TGCGCCAGCAGTCCGACAGGGCGAGGGGAAGAGACCCAGTACTTC
CDR3: CASSPTGRGEETQYF

D: TRBD1
V: TRBV18
size: -
J: TRBJ1-2
DNA: TGTGCCAGCTCACCCGGACAGGGGGGCTACACCTTC
CDR3: CASSPGQGGYTF

D: -
V: TRBV5-1
size: -
J: TRBJ2-2
DNA: TGCGCCAGCAGCTTGGACGTTCAGGGGACGGCCGGGGAGCTGTTTTTT
CDR3: CASSLDVQGTAGELFF

D: -
V: TRBV7-2
size: few
J: TRBJ2-4
DNA: TGTGCCAGCAGCTCCCTACGAAGGGACATTCAGTACTTC
CDR3: CASSSLRRDIQYF

D: -
V: TRBV7-3
size: few
J: TRBJ2-2
DNA: TGTGCCAGCAGCCGTGGGACCGGGGAGCTGTTTTTT
CDR3: CASSRGTGELFF

D: TRBD2
V: TRBV18
size: few
J: TRBJ2-7
DNA: TGTGCCAGCTCACCAAGTACCGGGAGGGTCGAGCAGTACTTC
CDR3: CASSPSTGRVEQYF

D: -
V: TRBV9
size: -
J: TRBJ2-2
DNA: TGTGCCAGCAGCGCCTCTTTCGGGACCGGGGAGCTGTTTTTT
CDR3: CASSASFGTGELFF

D: TRBD2
V: TRBV7-3
size: few
J: TRBJ2-1
DNA: TGTGCCAGCAGCTCTTCTAGCGGGGGGCCCTACAATGAGCAGTTCTTC
CDR3: CASSSSSGGPYNEQFF

D: -
V: TRBV10-3
size: -
J: TRBJ1-2
DNA: TGTGCCATCAGGTCGGACACGCAGGACTATGGCTACACCTTC
CDR3: CAIRSDTQDYGYTF

D: TRBD1
V: TRBV5-1
size: many
J: TRBJ2-7
DNA: TGCGCCAGCAGCTGGGGGACAGGGGCCGAGCAGTACTTC
CDR3: CASSWGTGAEQYF

D: -
V: TRBV7-4
size: few
J: TRBJ2-1
DNA: TGTGCCAGCAGCTTAAGGGAGAGACGGAGCTCCTACAATGAGCAGTTCTTC
CDR3: CASSLRERRSSYNEQFF

D: -
V: TRBV12-3/TRBV12-4
size: few
J: TRBJ1-1
DNA: TGTGCCAGCAGCCCCGCCACCCAGATGAACACTGAAGCTTTCTTT
CDR3: CASSPATQMNTEAFF

D: -
V: TRBV12-3/TRBV12-4
size: -
J: TRBJ2-3
DNA: TGTGCCAGCAGTTCGCAGGGTTCTGCAGATACGCAGTATTTT
CDR3: CASSSQGSADTQYF

D: -
V: TRBV7-9
size: few
J: TRBJ2-5
DNA: TGTGCCAGCAGCAATCTCCGGGGGGCTAAAGAGACCCAGTACTTC
CDR3: CASSNLRGAKETQYF

D: TRBD1
V: TRBV6-5
size: -
J: TRBJ1-4
DNA: TGTGCCAGCAGCCTACAGGGGGCAGGGGAAAAACTGTTTTTT
CDR3: CASSLQGAGEKLFF

D: -
V: TRBV9
size: -
J: TRBJ2-7
DNA: TGTGCCAGCAGCGTAGGTACGGACCCTTCCTACGAGCAGTACTTC
CDR3: CASSVGTDPSYEQYF

D: -
V: TRBV20-1
size: -
J: TRBJ1-1
DNA: TGCAGTGCTAGAGGCTGGGCAGAGGCAGAAGCTTTCTTT
CDR3: CSARGWAEAEAFF

D: -
V: TRBV5-1
size: -
J: TRBJ2-2
DNA: TGCGCCAGCAGCTTAGACACTACGAACACCGGGGAGCTGTTTTTT
CDR3: CASSLDTTNTGELFF

D: -
V: TRBV18
size: -
J: TRBJ2-7
DNA: TGTGCCAGCTCACGGGAGAACTACGAGCAGTACTTC
CDR3: CASSRENYEQYF

D: TRBD2
V: TRBV19
size: -
J: TRBJ2-7
DNA: TGTGCCAGTAGCGAGCGGGGGAGCTCCTACGAGCAGTACTTC
CDR3: CASSERGSSYEQYF

D: -
V: TRBV4-1
size: few
J: TRBJ2-6
DNA: TGCGCCAGCAGCACGATAACCGGGGGAGGGGCCAACGTCCTGACTTTC
CDR3: CASSTITGGGANVLTF

D: TRBD1
V: TRBV5-1
size: few
J: TRBJ1-2
DNA: TGCGCCAGCAGCCCCGGAGGGACAGGGGTCGGCTACACCTTC
CDR3: CASSPGGTGVGYTF

D: -
V: TRBV20-1
size: -
J: TRBJ2-2
DNA: TGCAGCCCGGGGCATATTGCGGGGGAGCTGTTTTTT
CDR3: CSPGHIAGELFF

D: TRBD1
V: TRBV9
size: -
J: TRBJ1-2
DNA: TGTGCCAGCAGCGTAGATAGGACAGGGGCCTATGGCTACACCTTC
CDR3: CASSVDRTGAYGYTF

D: -
V: TRBV7-9
size: many
J: TRBJ1-5
DNA: TGTGCCAGCAGCTTAGACGGTGGGCCTCAGCCCCAGCATTTT
CDR3: CASSLDGGPQPQHF

D: -
V: TRBV4-1
size: few
J: TRBJ2-3
DNA: TGCGCCAGCACCTCTTCGGCGGAGCACACAGATACGCAGTATTTT
CDR3: CASTSSAEHTDTQYF

D: -
V: TRBV6-5
size: few
J: TRBJ1-2
DNA: TGTGCCAGCAGTTACCAGGGTAACAATGGCTACACCTTC
CDR3: CASSYQGNNGYTF

D: TRBD1
V: TRBV7-3
size: -
J: TRBJ2-1
DNA: TGTGCCAGCAGCCGGCAAGGACAGGGTCTCGATGAGCAGTTCTTC
CDR3: CASSRQGQGLDEQFF

D: -
V: TRBV12-3/TRBV12-4
size: -
J: TRBJ2-1
DNA: TGTGCCAGCAGTCCCTGGAGGGGACAGTCCTACAATGAGCAGTTCTTC
CDR3: CASSPWRGQSYNEQFF

D: -
V: TRBV6-1
size: few
J: TRBJ2-1
DNA: TGTGCCAGCACCCGCGACCAGAGGAATGAGCAGTTCTTC
CDR3: CASTRDQRNEQFF

D: -
V: TRBV6-2/TRBV6-3
size: -
J: TRBJ1-1
DNA: TGTGCCAGCCTGCGATGGCCAAACACTGAAGCTTTCTTT
CDR3: CASLRWPNTEAFF

D: -
V: TRBV7-2
size: few
J: TRBJ1-4
DNA: TGTGCCAGCAGCTTCTCTTTCGAACAGGCGCGTGAAAAACTGTTTTTT
CDR3: CASSFSFEQAREKLFF

D: -
V: TRBV4-1
size: -
J: TRBJ2-1
DNA: TGCGCCAGCAGCCAAGGCCCTCTCTATCAGGGGCAGTTCTTC
CDR3: CASSQGPLYQGQFF

D: -
V: TRBV5-1
size: medium-sized
J: TRBJ2-7
DNA: TGCGCCAGCAGCTTGCCCTCGTCCGGCTACGAGCAGTACTTC
CDR3: CASSLPSSGYEQYF

D: TRBD1
V: TRBV28
size: -
J: TRBJ1-5
DNA: TGTGCCAGCACCACACCGACAGGGAGCCAGCCCCAGCATTTT
CDR3: CASTTPTGSQPQHF

D: -
V: TRBV12-5
size: few
J: TRBJ2-2
DNA: TGTGCTAGTGGTTTGTATCCGAACACCGGGGAGCTGTTTTTT
CDR3: CASGLYPNTGELFF

D: -
V: TRBV28
size: -
J: TRBJ1-2
DNA: TGTGCCAGCAGCATCGAGCCTAACTATGGCTACACCTTC
CDR3: CASSIEPNYGYTF

D: -
V: TRBV12-3/TRBV12-4
size: -
J: TRBJ2-3
DNA: TGTGCCAGCAGTGCGAACCCGGAGGGGGTTGATACGCAGTATTTT
CDR3: CASSANPEGVDTQYF